The 23 T cell receptor beta chains given below trace back to one sample, sequenced in a study of T cell responses to AZD1222 COVID-19 vaccine. Here immunoSEQ multiplex PCR was the method, and the copy in TCRdb shows in-frame clones only, minus some. Here the sample spans around 120,000 clones, about 92% being singletons. The starting material was peripheral blood, obtained on day 0 of AZD1222 vaccination. Receptor source: an adult in good health.

The sample holds many counts of this clone. This chain links TRBV9 with TRBJ1-2; the D is unclear. CDR3 length: 15 residues. The germline CDR1 and CDR2 sequences are SGDLS and YYNGEE. V dropped 3 bases and J dropped 7 bases, with 19 bases sitting between them. In DNA form, the CDR3 reads TGTGCCAGCAGCGATTATTGGACGGGAGGGAGTGGCTACACCTTC. It translates to CASSDYWTGGSGYTF. Looking up the rest from reference TRBV9 and TRBJ1-2 gives the full variable domain: DSGVTQTPKHLITATGQRVTLRCSPRSGDLSVYWYQQSLDQGLQFLIQYYNGEERAKGNILERFSAQQFPDLHSELNLSSLELGDSALYFCASSDYWTGGSGYTFGSGTRLTVV.

Points on this clone: One junction end does not reproduce the germline sequence, and a read error may be involved. The chain is built from TRBV7-7 and TRBJ2-5, with D uncertain. Germline V gene lookup returns CDR1 SSHAT and CDR2 FNYEAQ (reference sequence). The CDR3 is made up of 16 amino acids. DNA of the CDR3: TGTGCTAGCAGCTTAGTAGGGCCCATGGCCCAAGAGACCCAGTACTTC. It translates to CASSLVGPMAQETQYF.

CDR3 DNA sequence: TGTGCCACCTCATGGGCAGCGAACACTGAAGCTTTCTTT. This gives the protein CATSWAANTEAFF. The rearrangement joins TRBV19 to TRBJ1-1; D gene uncertain. CDR3 length: 13 amino acids. V lost 10 bases to trimming and J lost 1 base, with 13 bases between them. Germline CDR1 is LNHDA and CDR2 is SQIVND (reference sequence).

The chain recombines TRBV5-1 with TRBJ2-5; no reliable D call. Trimming cost V 0 bases and J 0 bases, with 6 bases left between them. CDR1 is SGHRS and CDR2 is YFSETQ in the germline V gene. There are 14 residues in the CDR3. This chain's CDR3 is CASSLVEYQETQYF. The CDR3, as DNA: TGCGCCAGCAGCTTGGTAGAGTACCAAGAGACCCAGTACTTC.

The V gene is TRBV20-1, the J gene TRBJ2-7; D unclear. The germline V and J ends were trimmed by 2 bases and 0 bases, with 2 bases remaining between them. Germline V CDR1 and CDR2: DFQATT, SNEGSKA (reference sequence). The CDR3 has 11 residues. CDR3 in DNA: TGCAGTGCTAGATTCTCCTACGAGCAGTACTTC. Translation gives CSARFSYEQYF.

The table lists this clone with a count of one. The chain uses TRBV28 and TRBJ2-1, with TRBD1 matching over 7 bases. Trimming cost V 6 bases and J 4 bases; bases outside gene matches: 0. In germline, CDR1 is MDHEN, CDR2 SYDVKM. The CDR3 contains 12 residues. The CDR3 is CASRGQYNEQFF. The CDR3 DNA reads as TGTGCCAGCAGGGGACAGTACAATGAGCAGTTCTTC.

This clone has just one count. The rearrangement uses TRBV7-9 and TRBJ1-5; D is unclear. Germline-derived CDR1 and CDR2 are SEHNR and FQNEAQ (reference sequence). V was trimmed by 5 bases and J by 0 bases, leaving 5 bases between them. The CDR3 extends over 13 amino acids. CDR3 sequence reads: CASSEYSNQPQHF. The DNA of the CDR3 is TGTGCCAGCAGCGAGTATAGCAATCAGCCCCAGCATTTT.

The rearrangement joins TRBV7-9 to TRBJ1-1; the D gene is possibly TRBD1 (5 bases). Germline V gene lookup returns CDR1 SEHNR and CDR2 FQNEAQ (reference sequence). V lost 5 bases, J lost 5 bases, and 18 bases lay in between. The CDR3 is 15 amino acids. In DNA form, the CDR3 reads TGTGCCAGCAGCCCGGTGGTCGGGGGTGTGACTGAAGCTTTCTTT. Residues: CASSPVVGGVTEAFF.

The V call is TRBV7-9, the J call TRBJ2-7, with D perhaps TRBD2 (5 bases). This CDR3 spans 13 amino acids. Trimming took 2 bases from V and 4 from J, leaving 9 bases between them. CDR1 is SEHNR and CDR2 is FQNEAQ in the germline V gene (reference sequence). The DNA of the CDR3 is TGTGCCAGCAGCTTATTTCGGGGTTACGAGCAGTACTTC. Protein: CASSLFRGYEQYF.

The chain recombines TRBV5-1 with TRBJ2-7, with D tentatively TRBD2 (6 bases). Trimming shortened V by 6 bases and J by 0 bases, and 16 bases separated the two germline ends. CDR3 length equals 15 residues. The germline V gene encodes CDR1 SGHRS and CDR2 YFSETQ. DNA of the CDR3: TGCGCCAGCAAGGGTATGGCGGGGAACTCCTACGAGCAGTACTTC. Protein product: CASKGMAGNSYEQYF.

V and J are TRBV6-5 and TRBJ2-1; D uncertain. Trimming took 7 bases from V and 4 from J, leaving 14 bases between them. The length of the CDR3 is 14 residues. Looked up from germline, CDR1 is MNHEY and CDR2 is SVGAGI. CDR3: CASKATGFYNEQFF. CDR3 sequence (DNA): TGTGCCAGCAAGGCCACCGGTTTTTACAATGAGCAGTTCTTC.

This clone appeared a single time. The chain joins TRBV28 to TRBJ2-1; D unclear. Germline V gene data show CDR1 as MDHEN and CDR2 as SYDVKM. Trimming took 3 bases from V and 8 from J, leaving 5 bases between them. The CDR3 is 11 amino acids. Here the CDR3 reads CASSFLDEQFF. DNA of the CDR3: TGTGCCAGCAGTTTTTTGGATGAGCAGTTCTTC.

The gene calls are TRBV27 and TRBJ2-3; tentative D call: TRBD2 (5 bases). V shed 0 bases and J shed 0 bases, with 13 bases lying between them. This CDR3 comprises 17 residues. CDR1 and CDR2 from the germline V gene are MNHEY and SMNVEV (reference sequence). In DNA form, the CDR3 reads TGTGCCAGCAGTTTATCTGCTGGAGCGGCCAGCACAGATACGCAGTATTTT. Translating gives CASSLSAGAASTDTQYF.

V and J are TRBV3-1 (or the pseudogene TRBV3-2) and TRBJ2-1, with a tentative D call TRBD2 (5 bases). Germline V gene sequence: CDR1 LGHDT, CDR2 YNNKEL (reference sequence). The V gene lost 0 bases and the J gene lost 4 bases, with 10 bases spanning the gap. This CDR3 region has 15 residues. The DNA of the CDR3 is TGTGCCAGCAGCCAAGATCTACAGCGGTACAATGAGCAGTTCTTC. It translates to CASSQDLQRYNEQFF.

On this clone: The junction differs from germline at one of its ends, possibly a read error. This rearrangement joins TRBV12-3 or TRBV12-4 to TRBJ1-3; D ambiguous. The CDR3 covers 12 residues. The CDR3 spells CASSLLLGQLHF. The DNA for the CDR3 is TGTGCCAGCAGTCTGCTGCTTGGCCAGCTCCATTTT.

The rearrangement joins TRBV13 to TRBJ2-3, with TRBD1 as a possible D gene (5 bases). The ends were cut back, 5 bases at V and 3 bases at J, with 12 bases in the middle. Germline CDR1 reads PRHDT; CDR2 reads FYEKMQ (reference sequence). This CDR3 has 14 residues. Written as DNA, the CDR3 is TGTGCCAGCAGCCAAGTAGGGGAAACAGATACGCAGTATTTT. Residues: CASSQVGETDTQYF.

CDR3 in amino acids: CASSLRTSGTSGEQFF. The CDR3 DNA reads as TGTGCCAGCAGCTTAAGGACTAGCGGGACTTCGGGTGAGCAGTTCTTC. The V gene is TRBV7-6, the J gene TRBJ2-1, with 12 bases lining up with TRBD2. Germline lookup yields CDR1 SGHVS and CDR2 FNYEAQ. J lost 9 bases, V lost 2 bases, and 8 bases had no gene match. CDR3 size: 16 residues.

The chain couples TRBV2 to TRBJ2-5; D might be TRBD1 (5 bases). The V end was cut by 6 bases, the J end by 9 bases, with 14 bases between. Germline V CDR1 and CDR2: SNHLY, FYNNEI. The CDR3 contains 12 residues. CDR3 DNA: TGTGCCAGCAGCAGGGAAATTGGGCCCCAGTACTTC. Translation: CASSREIGPQYF.

This chain joins TRBV11-2 and TRBJ2-2; D not certain. Germline V gene sequence: CDR1 SGHAT, CDR2 FQNNGV. This CDR3 is built from 13 residues. The V gene lost 4 bases and the J gene lost 7 bases, with 10 bases spanning the gap. The CDR3 region has the DNA TGTGCCAGCAGCTCGGGCCTGGGCGGGGAGCTGTTTTTT. Its translation: CASSSGLGGELFF.

The chain joins TRBV28 to TRBJ1-5; 8 bases are shared with TRBD1. This CDR3 has 15 residues. With V trimmed by 5 bases and J by 5 bases, 8 bases remained unmatched. Germline CDR1 is MDHEN and CDR2 is SYDVKM. The CDR3 protein is CASSPTDREYQPQHF. For the CDR3, the DNA is TGTGCCAGCAGTCCAACGGACAGGGAATATCAGCCCCAGCATTTT.

Here the CDR3 DNA reads TGTGCCAGCAGTTTGTTCCAGAGCTCCTACAATGAGCAGTTCTTC. This sequence encodes CASSLFQSSYNEQFF. V usage is TRBV28 and J usage is TRBJ2-1, with D hard to call. From germline, CDR1 is MDHEN and CDR2 SYDVKM. The CDR3 length is 15 residues. Trimming shortened V by 3 bases and J by 0 bases, and 9 bases separated the two germline ends.

The chain combines TRBV9 with TRBJ1-4, with a weak D call TRBD1 (5 bases). Trimming pared 4 bases from V and 7 bases from J, leaving 14 bases between. The CDR3 is 14 amino acids. Germline assignment: CDR1 SGDLS and CDR2 YYNGEE. CDR3 nucleotide sequence: TGTGCCAGCAGCCCCCAGGGACTTGGTGAAAAACTGTTTTTT. Protein: CASSPQGLGEKLFF. The entire variable domain, with the rest obtained from reference TRBV9 and TRBJ1-4, is as follows: DSGVTQTPKHLITATGQRVTLRCSPRSGDLSVYWYQQSLDQGLQFLIQYYNGEERAKGNILERFSAQQFPDLHSELNLSSLELGDSALYFCASSPQGLGEKLFFGSGTQLSVL.

The chain recombines TRBV6-2 or TRBV6-3 with TRBJ2-1; 9 bases are a match to TRBD2. CDR1 and CDR2 (germline): MNHEY, SVGEGT. The V segment lost 2 bases and the J segment 0 bases; nucleotides outside the gene matches: 8. The CDR3 consists of 18 residues. CDR3 sequence: CASSYHRLAVSSYNEQFF. CDR3 nucleotides: TGTGCCAGCAGTTACCATCGACTAGCGGTAAGCTCCTACAATGAGCAGTTCTTC.